The clone carrying this TCR beta chain has a single count. Its antigen remains unknown. These data belong to a study of T cells in tumors after PD-1 blockade. The wider study: Patients had no prior checkpoint blockade, systemic immunosuppressants, or anti-cancer therapy within 4 weeks. Treatment was either pembrolizumab 200 mg every 3 weeks or cemiplimab 350 mg every 2 weeks. Findings and caveats of the study: About 41% of tumor TCR clonotypes were also found in blood.

Sequencing was performed with immunoSEQ multiplex PCR; in TCRdb, only in-frame clones are kept and a portion is missing. The sample has roughly 19,000 clones; over 70% are singletons. The V gene lost 4 bases and the J gene lost 2 bases, with 12 bases spanning the gap. CDR3 length: 14 amino acids. The V gene's germline CDR1 is SGHTA and CDR2 FQGNSA. The sequenced sample was PBMCs, obtained after anti-PD-1 therapy. This TCR came from a human donor with advanced basal cell or squamous cell carcinoma (not recorded which). The V and J genes are TRBV7-2 and TRBJ2-7; D may correspond to TRBD1 or TRBD2 (6 bases each). CDR3 sequence reads: CASSSAGQTYEQYF. The CDR3 region has the DNA TGTGCCAGCAGCTCGGCGGGACAAACCTACGAGCAGTACTTC. The variable domain in full, with the rest retrieved from reference TRBV7-2 and TRBJ2-7, is GAGVSQSPSNKVTEKGKDVELRCDPISGHTALYWYRQSLGQGLEFLIYFQGNSAPDKSGLPSDRFSAERTGGSVSTLTIQRTQQEDSAVYLCASSSAGQTYEQYFGPGTRLTVT.